This TCR beta chain was recorded in a study of blood T cell repertoires in COVID-19. At the level of the study: Acute and convalescent COVID-19 samples came from the United States, Italy and Spain. PBMCs, B-cell-depleted T cells, or T cells were the source of the cDNA or gDNA that made up the material.

As handled by the study authors: Counts of nucleated cells, estimated from reference gene primer amplification, were obtained. Sequenced by immunoSEQ multiplex PCR; TCRdb stores in-frame clones only, minus some. V, J and clone size derive from that table, while D and trimming were established from the DNA sequence. The sample includes approximately 500,000 clones, approximately 88% of them seen just once. Grouping used clinical history reported by participants in a survey and questionnaire. In this sample, this clone turned up a few times. The length of the CDR3 is 12 residues. With 1 base removed from V and 11 bases from J, the gap between germline ends came to 8 bases. The V gene's germline CDR1 is SGHVS and CDR2 FQNEAQ.

Sequenced sample: PBMCs or T cells enriched from blood (not recorded which). This chain connects TRBV7-8 to TRBJ1-4; D possibly corresponds to TRBD1 (5 bases). This TCR derives from a woman aged 40 to 50 who had recovered from COVID-19. CDR3 loop: CASSLVGGKLFF. As DNA, the CDR3 is TGTGCCAGCAGCTTAGTGGGGGGGAAACTGTTTTTT.